This T cell receptor (beta chain) is drawn from a study of blood T cell repertoires in COVID-19. Study summary: Samples of COVID-19 (acute and convalescent) were obtained from the United States, Italy and Spain. T cells, B-cell-depleted T cells, or PBMCs supplied cDNA or gDNA.

The length of the CDR3 is 14 residues. V dropped 5 bases and J dropped 7; count of bases not matched to a gene: 10. The germline V gene encodes CDR1 SGHTA and CDR2 FQGNSA. Profiled with immunoSEQ multiplex PCR; TCRdb holds only in-frame clones, not every one. This table holds approximately 190,000 clones, 70% to 90% found once. This chain connects TRBV7-2 to TRBJ1-1, with 7 bases aligning to TRBD1. The TCR was taken from a woman between 70 and 85 years old with active or convalescent COVID-19. Sequencing was carried out using peripheral blood. DNA of the CDR3: TGTGCCAGCAGCCAGCGGACAGGTAGCTTTGAAGCTTTCTTT. Translating it yields CASSQRTGSFEAFF. Looking up the rest from reference TRBV7-2 and TRBJ1-1 gives the full variable domain: GAGVSQSPSNKVTEKGKDVELRCDPISGHTALYWYRQSLGQGLEFLIYFQGNSAPDKSGLPSDRFSAERTGGSVSTLTIQRTQQEDSAVYLCASSQRTGSFEAFFGQGTRLTVV.